This T cell receptor beta chain was obtained from a study of cytomegalovirus exposure and HLA in healthy donors. Study-wide results and caveats: Reportedly, HLA-A and HLA-B alleles of most subjects were accurately predicted from TCR beta.

The CDR3 loop spans 14 amino acids. The germline V gene encodes CDR1 SGHNT and CDR2 YYREEE (reference sequence). The V end was cut by 2 bases, the J end by 4 bases, with 13 bases between. Both 60 Vbeta primers and 13 Jbeta primers went into the PCR. Assay: immunoSEQ multiplex PCR; the TCRdb copy retains only in-frame clones and omits some. The data hold 150,000 to 200,000 clones, with roughly 79% observed a single time. Remarks on this clone: Its antigen remains unidentified.

V usage is TRBV5-4 and J usage is TRBJ2-7, with D possibly being TRBD2 (5 bases). Sequenced material: PBMCs. The clonotype comes from a woman aged 25-40 years in good health and CMV-seropositive. The CDR3 DNA reads as TGTGCCAGCAGCTTTGATGTAGGGAGTTACGAGCAGTACTTC. Protein product: CASSFDVGSYEQYF. Looking up the rest from reference TRBV5-4 and TRBJ2-7 gives the full variable domain: ETGVTQSPTHLIKTRGQQVTLRCSSQSGHNTVSWYQQALGQGPQFIFQYYREEENGRGNFPPRFSGLQFPNYSSELNVNALELDDSALYLCASSFDVGSYEQYFGPGTRLTVT.